These 8 T cell receptor beta chains were sequenced from one sample in a study of blood T cells in healthy people across ages. Sample-barcoded 5' priming and a J-beta primer mix drove a second PCR of roughly 6 to 12 cycles. TCRdb redid the calling of the 5' RACE reads with MiXCR, one entry per CDR3 protein. Of some 900,000 distinct CDR3 sequences listed, around 48% are singletons. The sequenced material came from blood. These receptors were obtained from a man younger than 40 in good health.

This chain joins TRBV20-1 and TRBJ2-3, with 9 bases fitting TRBD1. Germline-derived CDR1 and CDR2 are DFQATT and SNEGSKA (reference sequence). There are 16 residues in the CDR3. V dropped 3 bases and J dropped 0; count of bases not matched to a gene: 7. This CDR3 is CSARGGTGTSTDTQYF. The CDR3 nucleotides are TGCAGTGCTAGGGGGGGGACAGGGACTAGCACAGATACGCAGTATTTT.

For this clonotype: The junction departs from germline at one end; a sequencing error may be responsible. The V call is TRBV13, the J call TRBJ2-7, with D perhaps matching TRBD1 or TRBD2 (6 bases each). The J call may be in error: the DNA end matches TRBJ2-5 better. The CDR3 contains 14 residues. The V gene's germline CDR1 is PRHDT and CDR2 FYEKMQ (reference sequence). The chain's CDR3 is CASSLPQGRETQYF. CDR3 bases: TGCGCCAGCAGCTTACCCCAGGGGAGGGAGACCCAGTACTTC.

V gene TRBV10-3 combines with J gene TRBJ1-4; D is unclear. This CDR3 has 13 amino acids. CDR1 and CDR2 from the germline V gene are ENHRY and SYGVKD. V lost 3 bases, J lost 7 bases, and 9 bases lay in between. As DNA, the CDR3 is TGTGCCATCAGTGATGGGTATGGTGAAAAACTGTTTTTT. This encodes CAISDGYGEKLFF.

The table lists this clonotype with a count of one. This chain uses TRBV3-1 with TRBJ1-2; TRBD1 matches at 9 bases. From germline, CDR1 is LGHDT and CDR2 YNNKEL (reference sequence). The CDR3 length is 16 residues. V lost 0 bases and J lost 4; bases outside the gene matches: 6. This chain's CDR3 is CASSQDRGQGPYGYTF. CDR3 DNA sequence: TGTGCCAGCAGCCAAGATAGGGGACAGGGACCCTATGGCTACACCTTC. Complete variable domain (other parts from reference TRBV3-1 and TRBJ1-2): DTAVSQTPKYLVTQMGNDKSIKCEQNLGHDTMYWYKQDSKKFLKIMFSYNNKELIINETVPNRFSPKSPDKAHLNLHINSLELGDSAVYFCASSQDRGQGPYGYTFGSGTRLTVV.

The chain links TRBV6-6 to TRBJ2-7; 10 bases agree with TRBD1. Germline CDR1 is MNHNY and CDR2 is SVGAGI (reference sequence). The CDR3 is made up of 14 amino acids. After removal of 5 bases from V and 4 bases from J, the junction contained 5 bases not matched to a gene. The CDR3 loop reads CASSRQGAFYEQYF. The DNA of the CDR3 is TGTGCCAGCAGTAGACAGGGGGCATTTTACGAGCAGTACTTC.

The rearrangement joins TRBV5-1 to TRBJ2-1, with 14 bases that match TRBD2. CDR1 and CDR2 (germline): SGHRS, YFSETQ. V dropped 0 bases and J dropped 6; count of bases not matched to a gene: 5. This CDR3 spans 17 amino acids. CDR3: CASSLVPTSGGANEQFF. The CDR3 coding sequence is TGCGCCAGCAGCTTGGTACCGACTAGCGGGGGGGCCAATGAGCAGTTCTTC. The whole variable domain, filled in from reference TRBV5-1 and TRBJ2-1, reads KAGVTQTPRYLIKTRGQQVTLSCSPISGHRSVSWYQQTPGQGLQFLFEYFSETQRNKGNFPGRFSGRQFSNSRSEMNVSTLELGDSALYLCASSLVPTSGGANEQFFGPGTRLTVL.

The chain carries TRBV4-3 and TRBJ1-2; TRBD1 matches 8 bases. The CDR3 consists of 17 residues. Germline V gene lookup returns CDR1 LGHNA and CDR2 YSLEER. The V gene end was trimmed by 0 bases and the J gene end by 2 bases; junction bases not matched to a gene: 8. In DNA form, the CDR3 reads TGCGCCAGCAGCCAAGAAGGGGGACAGGACGCCAACTATGGCTACACCTTC. Amino acid sequence: CASSQEGGQDANYGYTF.

There are a few counts of this clonotype. This chain joins TRBV20-1 and TRBJ2-1; tentatively, D is TRBD1 (6 bases). The J call is doubtful: the DNA matches TRBJ2-7 better. Germline CDR1 is DFQATT and CDR2 is SNEGSKA (reference sequence). The CDR3 is 15 residues long. CDR3: CSARSDRSSYNEQYF. The DNA for the CDR3 is TGCAGTGCTAGATCCGACAGGAGCTCCTACAATGAGCAGTACTTC.